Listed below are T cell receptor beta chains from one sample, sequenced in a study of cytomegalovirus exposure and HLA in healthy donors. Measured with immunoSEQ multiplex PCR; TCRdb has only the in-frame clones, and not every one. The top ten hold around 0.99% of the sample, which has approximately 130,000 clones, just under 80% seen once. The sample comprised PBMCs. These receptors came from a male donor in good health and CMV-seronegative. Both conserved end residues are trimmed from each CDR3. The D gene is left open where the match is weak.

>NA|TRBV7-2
ASSLQETQY
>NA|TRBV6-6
ASSYPTQGLGPQH
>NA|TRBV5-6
ASSLTGIKQPQH
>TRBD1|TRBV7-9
ASSVRGQDYNEQF
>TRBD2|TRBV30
AWSSGGTYYEQY
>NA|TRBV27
ASSYGQKAF
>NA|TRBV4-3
ASSQDPTESSGNSIY
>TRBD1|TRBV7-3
ASSLPKGQGNTGELF
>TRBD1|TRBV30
AWSMPDRDLSPLH
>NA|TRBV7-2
ASSPQMARIGNTIY
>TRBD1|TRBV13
ASSGDRAVEAF
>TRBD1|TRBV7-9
ASSSGTAEAF
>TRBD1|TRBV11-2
ASATTGGGYGYT
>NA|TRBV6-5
ASSRDFYSNQPQH
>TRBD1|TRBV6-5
ASSPSGTGNSPLH
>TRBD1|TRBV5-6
ASSLPRDRGPSGKNIQY
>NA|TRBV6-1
ASSLSQETQY
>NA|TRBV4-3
ASSSNPMDSSPLH
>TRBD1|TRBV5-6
ASRGGTGFSGANVLT
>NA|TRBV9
ASSVGQGSNQPQH
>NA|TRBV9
ASGTSGATDTQY
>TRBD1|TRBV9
ASSVRGQGANNIQY
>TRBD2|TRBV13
ASSLGFGGATDTQY
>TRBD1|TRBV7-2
ASSMGQVQDQPQH
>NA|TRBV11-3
ASSLDLNRVSAF
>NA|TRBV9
ASSVALGQEGETQY
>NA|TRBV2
ASSGRGGPSYEQY
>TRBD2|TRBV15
ATSFGLAGGRDETQY
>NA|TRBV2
ASSASMADSNQPQH
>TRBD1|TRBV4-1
ASSQPGQVLKGYT
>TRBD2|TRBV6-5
ASSYSSGMNTGELF
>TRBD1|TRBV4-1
ASSPGDSFYEQY
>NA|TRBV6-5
ASSYGHANTEAF
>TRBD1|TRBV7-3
ASSRGQDYGYT
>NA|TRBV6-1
ASSESGGNQPQH
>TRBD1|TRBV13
ASSSRQGTNNSPLH
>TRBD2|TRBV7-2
ASSSPLAERSFDTQY